A selection of T cell receptor beta chains follows, all from one sample in a study of blood T cell repertoires in COVID-19. Repertoires were generated with immunoSEQ multiplex PCR, while TCRdb's copy carries only in-frame clones and drops some. The sample lists roughly 100,000 clones; about 85% were seen once. The specimen sequenced was peripheral blood. These receptors originate from a man aged 50-60 years with acute or convalescent COVID-19. Both conserved end residues are part of each CDR3. Fields, in order: clone size, V gene, D gene, J gene, CDR3 length, CDR3 DNA, CDR3 protein. The D gene is left open where the match is weak. Not all rows give a size; the values are once, few, many and, for expanded clones, a class.

size: -
V: TRBV11-3
D: TRBD1
J: TRBJ1-4
length: 13
DNA: TGTGCCAGCAGCATTGGACAGGCTGAAAAACTGTTTTTT
CDR3: CASSIGQAEKLFF

size: -
V: TRBV3-1/TRBV3-2
D: -
J: TRBJ2-1
length: 16
DNA: TGTGCCAGCAGCCAACACAGGGTGGAGTTTTACAATGAGCAGTTCTTC
CDR3: CASSQHRVEFYNEQFF

size: -
V: TRBV5-1
D: TRBD1
J: TRBJ2-7
length: 15
DNA: TGCGCCAGCAGCTTGGGGACAGGGGGCGAGTACGAGCAGTACTTC
CDR3: CASSLGTGGEYEQYF

size: -
V: TRBV11-2
D: -
J: TRBJ2-7
length: 14
DNA: TGTGCCAGCAGCTTGATTGGGGGAGGATACGAGCAGTACTTC
CDR3: CASSLIGGGYEQYF

size: -
V: TRBV13
D: -
J: TRBJ1-4
length: 13
DNA: TGTGCCAGCAGCGACAGGTCGAATGAAAAACTGTTTTTT
CDR3: CASSDRSNEKLFF

size: -
V: TRBV2
D: -
J: TRBJ1-1
length: 13
DNA: TGTGCCAGCCGCCCACTACCGAACACTGAAGCTTTCTTT
CDR3: CASRPLPNTEAFF

size: -
V: TRBV7-9
D: TRBD2
J: TRBJ2-7
length: 18
DNA: TGTGCCAGCAGCCTACTAGCGGGAGGAAAAACCTCCTCCTACGAGCAGTACTTC
CDR3: CASSLLAGGKTSSYEQYF

size: once
V: TRBV2
D: -
J: TRBJ2-1
length: 13
DNA: TGTGCCGGCGGAGAGGTTAGCTACAATGAGCAGTTCTTC
CDR3: CAGGEVSYNEQFF

size: -
V: TRBV24-1
D: TRBD1
J: TRBJ1-2
length: 15
DNA: TGTGCCACCAGTGAAGGGGACAGGGGGCCCCATGGCTACACCTTC
CDR3: CATSEGDRGPHGYTF

size: -
V: TRBV6-5
D: TRBD1
J: TRBJ2-2
length: 14
DNA: TGTGCCAGCAGTTCCAGGACAGGGTTCGGGGAGCTGTTTTTT
CDR3: CASSSRTGFGELFF

size: -
V: TRBV29-1
D: -
J: TRBJ1-5
length: 12
DNA: TGCAGCGTGAAGAGCCGGGGTCAGCCCCAGCATTTT
CDR3: CSVKSRGQPQHF

size: -
V: TRBV2
D: TRBD1
J: TRBJ2-3
length: 15
DNA: TGTGCCAGCACTCGAGACAGGGGAATCACAGATACGCAGTATTTT
CDR3: CASTRDRGITDTQYF

size: -
V: TRBV12-3/TRBV12-4
D: -
J: TRBJ1-5
length: 11
DNA: TGTGCCAGCAGGGGGGGAGGGCCCCAGCATTTT
CDR3: CASRGGGPQHF

size: -
V: TRBV5-6
D: -
J: TRBJ2-3
length: 13
DNA: TGTGCCAGCAGCTTAGCGATCAAAGATACGCAGTATTTT
CDR3: CASSLAIKDTQYF

size: -
V: TRBV25-1
D: -
J: TRBJ2-3
length: 13
DNA: TGTGCCAGCAGAACTCCGAACCAAGATACGCAGTATTTT
CDR3: CASRTPNQDTQYF

size: -
V: TRBV19
D: -
J: TRBJ2-7
length: 12
DNA: TGTGCCAGTAGTATCCCGCAGAACGAGCAGTACTTC
CDR3: CASSIPQNEQYF

size: -
V: TRBV6-5
D: -
J: TRBJ1-1
length: 15
DNA: TGTGCCAGCAGTTTACCGGGGAGAATGAACACTGAAGCTTTCTTT
CDR3: CASSLPGRMNTEAFF

size: -
V: TRBV6-1
D: TRBD2
J: TRBJ2-5
length: 14
DNA: TGTGCCAGCAGTGAAGGGGCCGGGGGGGAGACCCAGTACTTC
CDR3: CASSEGAGGETQYF

size: -
V: TRBV6-5
D: -
J: TRBJ1-1
length: 15
DNA: TGTGCCAGCAGTTACTTAGGGGACTTGAACACTGAAGCTTTCTTT
CDR3: CASSYLGDLNTEAFF

size: -
V: TRBV5-4
D: -
J: TRBJ1-1
length: 14
DNA: TGTGCCAGCAGCCCCAATGTGGGGCTCGCCGGAGCTTTCTTT
CDR3: CASSPNVGLAGAFF

size: few
V: TRBV18
D: TRBD2
J: TRBJ2-7
length: 14
DNA: TGTGCCAGCTCACCATCTAGCGGAACCTACGAGCAGTACTTC
CDR3: CASSPSSGTYEQYF

size: -
V: TRBV18
D: TRBD2
J: TRBJ2-3
length: 18
DNA: TGTGCCAGCTCACCTCCGGGACTAGCGGGAGGTGGCACAGATACGCAGTATTTT
CDR3: CASSPPGLAGGGTDTQYF

size: -
V: TRBV11-2
D: -
J: TRBJ1-2
length: 12
DNA: TGTGCCAGCAGCTTAGACAGGGCTGGCTACACCTTC
CDR3: CASSLDRAGYTF

size: -
V: TRBV5-4
D: TRBD2
J: TRBJ2-4
length: 17
DNA: TGTGCCAGCAGCTCAAGACTAGCGGGAGGTGCCAAAAACATTCAGTACTTC
CDR3: CASSSRLAGGAKNIQYF

size: -
V: TRBV6-5
D: -
J: TRBJ1-5
length: 15
DNA: TGTGCCAGCAGTCGGACAGCCGATAGCAATCAGCCCCAGCATTTT
CDR3: CASSRTADSNQPQHF

size: -
V: TRBV25-1
D: TRBD1
J: TRBJ2-7
length: 13
DNA: TGTGCCAGCAGTTTACAGGGGGTTCGCGAGCAGTACTTC
CDR3: CASSLQGVREQYF

size: -
V: TRBV18
D: TRBD1
J: TRBJ2-7
length: 15
DNA: TGTGCCAGCTCAATTTACGGGACAGGAGACGGGGAGCAGTACTTC
CDR3: CASSIYGTGDGEQYF

size: -
V: TRBV2
D: -
J: TRBJ2-1
length: 14
DNA: TGTGCCAGCTCCCTGGGGGCCCCCTACAATGAGCAGTTCTTC
CDR3: CASSLGAPYNEQFF

size: -
V: TRBV20-1
D: TRBD1
J: TRBJ1-5
length: 13
DNA: TGCAGTGCTAGTACAGGGGGAAATCAGCCCCAGCATTTT
CDR3: CSASTGGNQPQHF

size: -
V: TRBV6-5
D: TRBD1
J: TRBJ1-2
length: 13
DNA: TGTGCCAGCAGCGACAGGGGGGTCTATGGCTACACCTTC
CDR3: CASSDRGVYGYTF

size: -
V: TRBV12-2
D: -
J: TRBJ2-7
length: 14
DNA: TGTGCAAGTCGCTTAAGCGGGGCTCGATGGGAGCAGTACTTC
CDR3: CASRLSGARWEQYF

size: -
V: TRBV7-9
D: TRBD2
J: TRBJ2-5
length: 15
DNA: TGTGCCAGCAGCTTAGCCCTAGCGGGCCAAGAGACCCAGTACTTC
CDR3: CASSLALAGQETQYF

size: -
V: TRBV5-6
D: -
J: TRBJ2-3
length: 15
DNA: TGTGCCAGCAGCTTGGGGACAGCCAGCACAGATACGCAGTATTTT
CDR3: CASSLGTASTDTQYF

size: once
V: TRBV28
D: -
J: TRBJ2-7
length: 15
DNA: TGTGCCAGCAGTTTAATGGGGAACGGGGGATACGAGCAGTACTTC
CDR3: CASSLMGNGGYEQYF

size: -
V: TRBV6-5
D: TRBD1
J: TRBJ1-4
length: 16
DNA: TGTGCCAGCAGTTACTCGGGACAGAGGGGCAATGAAAAACTGTTTTTT
CDR3: CASSYSGQRGNEKLFF

size: -
V: TRBV7-9
D: -
J: TRBJ1-1
length: 13
DNA: TGTGCCAGCGGACCGGGGGGGCAAACTGAAGCTTTCTTT
CDR3: CASGPGGQTEAFF

size: once
V: TRBV19
D: TRBD1
J: TRBJ1-2
length: 16
DNA: TGTGCCAGTACCCAAAAGGGGGTCGGGACAGGCTATGGCTACACCTTC
CDR3: CASTQKGVGTGYGYTF

size: -
V: TRBV7-6
D: -
J: TRBJ1-4
length: 16
DNA: TGTGCCAGCAGCCTCCCGTTGGCAGGGCGAGTCGAAAAACTGTTTTTT
CDR3: CASSLPLAGRVEKLFF

size: -
V: TRBV10-3
D: -
J: TRBJ2-1
length: 15
DNA: TGTGCCATCAGCGTTGGCCGTAATTCCTACAATGAGCAGTTCTTC
CDR3: CAISVGRNSYNEQFF

size: -
V: TRBV9
D: -
J: TRBJ1-2
length: 12
DNA: TGTGCCAGCAGCGATGAGGCCCGTGGCTACACCTTC
CDR3: CASSDEARGYTF

size: -
V: TRBV19
D: -
J: TRBJ2-7
length: 12
DNA: TGTGCCAGTAACGGAAGGGCGGGGGAGCAGTACTTC
CDR3: CASNGRAGEQYF

size: -
V: TRBV2
D: -
J: TRBJ2-3
length: 14
DNA: TGTGCCAGCAGTCAAACCTGGGGGGCAGATACGCAGTATTTT
CDR3: CASSQTWGADTQYF

size: -
V: TRBV5-1
D: TRBD2
J: TRBJ2-3
length: 17
DNA: TGCGCCAGCAGCTGGACCATGAGCGGGGCTAGCACAGATACGCAGTATTTT
CDR3: CASSWTMSGASTDTQYF

size: -
V: TRBV30
D: -
J: TRBJ2-5
length: 13
DNA: TGTGCCTGGAGTGTAGGAGGCCAAGAGACCCAGTACTTC
CDR3: CAWSVGGQETQYF

size: -
V: TRBV13
D: TRBD1
J: TRBJ2-5
length: 16
DNA: TGTGCCAGCAGCTCCCACGGGACAGGGTTCGAAGAGACCCAGTACTTC
CDR3: CASSSHGTGFEETQYF

size: -
V: TRBV18
D: TRBD2
J: TRBJ2-5
length: 14
DNA: TGTGCCAGCTCAACGGGGGGGCCAGGAGAGACCCAGTACTTC
CDR3: CASSTGGPGETQYF

size: -
V: TRBV12-3/TRBV12-4
D: -
J: TRBJ1-1
length: 13
DNA: TGTGCCAGCAGTCTGACAGGTTTCACTGAAGCTTTCTTT
CDR3: CASSLTGFTEAFF

size: once
V: TRBV28
D: -
J: TRBJ1-2
length: 15
DNA: TGTGCCAGCAGTTTTATGGACAGAGGGGGTGGTGGCTACACCTTC
CDR3: CASSFMDRGGGGYTF

size: -
V: TRBV2
D: -
J: TRBJ1-1
length: 11
DNA: TGTGCCAGCAGTTTAAACACTGAAGCTTTCTTT
CDR3: CASSLNTEAFF

size: few
V: TRBV5-1
D: TRBD1
J: TRBJ1-5
length: 13
DNA: TGCGCCAGCAGCTTGCAGGGGGAACAGCCCCAGCATTTT
CDR3: CASSLQGEQPQHF

size: -
V: TRBV7-9
D: TRBD2
J: TRBJ2-3
length: 18
DNA: TGTGCCAGCAGCTTAGTTCGACTAGCGGGGCGGAAGCCTGATACGCAGTATTTT
CDR3: CASSLVRLAGRKPDTQYF